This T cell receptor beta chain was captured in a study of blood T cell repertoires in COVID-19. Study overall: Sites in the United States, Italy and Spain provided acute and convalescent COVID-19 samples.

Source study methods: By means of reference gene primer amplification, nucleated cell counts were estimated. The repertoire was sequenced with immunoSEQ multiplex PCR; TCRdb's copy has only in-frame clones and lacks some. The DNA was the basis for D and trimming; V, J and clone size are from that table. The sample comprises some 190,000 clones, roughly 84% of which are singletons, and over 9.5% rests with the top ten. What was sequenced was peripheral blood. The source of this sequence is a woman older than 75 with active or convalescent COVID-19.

CDR3: CASTNRDRADTQYF. The CDR3 bases are TGTGCCAGCACCAATCGGGACAGGGCCGATACGCAGTATTTT. V gene TRBV7-9 combines with J gene TRBJ2-3; 9 bases fit TRBD1. V was clipped by 7 bases and J by 6 bases; unmatched bases: 8. In germline, CDR1 is SEHNR, CDR2 FQNEAQ (reference sequence). CDR3 length: 14 amino acids.